Below, one T cell receptor beta chain is given with its context. This clone was found a few times. It has no known antigen specificity. Per-base quality was not reported, and no clone a single base away is much larger than it. For TCR Vbeta sequencing, memory CD4+ T cells were sorted ex vivo from the peripheral blood of both healthy controls and narcolepsy patients. This entry belongs to a study of T cells in narcolepsy (dated by TCRdb to 2017 to 2018). At the level of the whole study: Healthy control donors were enrolled in the study alongside patients who had narcolepsy type 1 or type 2 (NT1, NT2). The study used TCR Vbeta sequencing to track clonotypes in blood and CSF while looking for autoreactive T cells in narcolepsy patients that target self-antigens of hypocretin neurons (hypocretin, TRIB2).

What the authors observed across the whole study: Autoreactive clonotypes were reported to be detected serially in the blood of the same patients and of different patients, but not in the blood of healthy controls. Patients and controls had similar numbers of sequenced blood memory CD4+ clonotypes, with averages of approximately 40,000 in patients and roughly 36,000 in controls. Some blood memory CD4+ repertoires from patients and controls contained no sequences matching autoreactive T cell clones. Plots comparing CSF and blood CD4+ T cell clonotypes from the same patient highlighted HCRT-specific and TRIB2-specific autoreactive clonotypes.

The protocol used for the library was the immunoSEQ multiplex PCR assay. TCRdb provides this immuneACCESS table in a form limited to in-frame rearrangements. Some clones are lacking; in checked studies, under half of them reflect an unresolved V gene, and why the rest are absent is not known. For this sample there are tens of thousands of clones; 82% appear just once. The top ten clones comprise just under 2.5% of the sample. The specimen sequenced was CD45RA- memory CD4+ T cells from PBMCs. The sample's cell subset or site label, decoded: memory T cells sorted ex vivo from peripheral blood. This receptor was obtained from a human donor with narcolepsy.

The DNA reads TGTGCCAGCTCACCCCTGAGGGGACATGGCGACTATGGCTACACCTTC. Translated, this is CASSPLRGHGDYGYTF. Here the chain combines TRBV18 and TRBJ1-2, and the D gene may be TRBD1, 6 bases matching. V loses 3 bases of germline sequence and J loses 3 bases, and the interval between the two ends is 17 bases. The germline V gene supplies CDR1 KGHSH and CDR2 LQKENI. The CDR3 spans 16 residues, from the cysteine through the phenylalanine. The retained sequence is limited to the CDR3, 48 bases, with the frame set at the first base.